This T cell receptor (beta chain) was profiled in a study of blood T cell repertoires in COVID-19. Study-wide background: The origin of the acute and convalescent COVID-19 samples was the United States, Italy and Spain. Nucleic acid was either cDNA or gDNA, and it came from T cells, B-cell-depleted T cells, or PBMCs.

Trimming stripped 1 base from V and 7 bases from J, with 14 bases between. The CDR3 has 15 residues. In germline, CDR1 is MNHNY, CDR2 SVGAGI (reference sequence). Original data processing: How many nucleated cells were present was estimated from reference gene primer amplification. Clones were sequenced by immunoSEQ multiplex PCR, and TCRdb holds only the in-frame ones, with some missing. V and J calls and clone size are copied from that table; D and trimming were computed from the DNA. The data hold some 110,000 clones, with around nine tenths observed a single time. Sample: peripheral blood. This sequence was found in a man aged 40-49 years with acute or convalescent COVID-19. The V call is TRBV6-6, the J call TRBJ2-1, with D possibly matching TRBD1 (5 bases). The CDR3 reads CASSYLNPGWNEQFF. CDR3 coding DNA: TGTGCCAGCAGTTACTTGAACCCAGGGTGGAATGAGCAGTTCTTC.